This T cell receptor beta chain is drawn from a study of T-cell memory formation after mild COVID-19. Germline V lookup: CDR1 MDHEN, CDR2 SYDVKM. CDR3 length: 15 residues. Germline trimming cut 1 base from V and 7 bases from J; bases unmatched to any gene: 9. 5'RACE primed from the constant segment yielded TCR alpha and TCR beta cDNA libraries bearing sample barcodes and UMIs. TCRdb called the 5' RACE reads again in MiXCR, with one record for every CDR3 protein. This table holds about 190,000 distinct CDR3 sequences, more than 25% found once. General observations from the study: Still unconfirmed is whether the second-wave clones peaking on day 37 recognized SARS-CoV-2. The finding that pre-infection memory included some responding clones suggested that cross-reactive memory joined. Of the contracting clones, CD4+ ones lay mainly in CM and EM, and CD8+ ones in EMRA.

This clonotype was detected only a few times. Its antigen is not identified. Sequenced: PBMCs or a T cell subset sorted from them (not recorded which). The V call is TRBV28, the J call TRBJ2-5; 7 nucleotides align to TRBD1. The clonotype was recovered from an adult woman who had mild COVID-19 (a few samples of this study predate the infection). Cell type and time point are not known. This chain's CDR3 is CASSLLGQTWRTQYF. The CDR3 nucleotides are TGTGCCAGCAGTTTATTGGGACAGACCTGGCGGACCCAGTACTTC. The whole variable domain, remainder taken from reference TRBV28 and TRBJ2-5, is DVKVTQSSRYLVKRTGEKVFLECVQDMDHENMFWYRQDPGLGLRLIYFSYDVKMKEKGDIPEGYSVSREKKERFSLILESASTNQTSMYLCASSLLGQTWRTQYFGPGTRLLVL.